This TCR beta chain emerged from a study of blood T cell repertoires in COVID-19. Trimming removed 3 bases from V and 0 bases from J; junction bases left unmatched: 8. The CDR3 covers 16 residues. Germline lookup yields CDR1 SGDLS and CDR2 YYNGEE. This clone was detected a few times. In the original processing: Estimates of nucleated cell counts were drawn from the amplification of reference gene primers. Some clones are missing from TCRdb's copy, which holds only in-frame ones; the method was immunoSEQ multiplex PCR. D and trimming come from the DNA, and the V and J calls and clone size come from that table. The sample records roughly 300,000 clones, about nine tenths being singletons.

The source of this sequence is a middle-aged woman who had recovered from COVID-19. Sequences were obtained from peripheral blood. The chain uses TRBV9 and TRBJ1-2; 7 bases are shared with TRBD1. The DNA of the CDR3 is TGTGCCAGCAGCGAGGGACAGAGCCTTGCTAACTATGGCTACACCTTC. Protein sequence: CASSEGQSLANYGYTF.